This T cell receptor beta chain was sequenced in a study of T cell therapy after organ transplantation. Sequencing used immunoSEQ multiplex PCR; TCRdb keeps in-frame clones, though not all of them. The table has roughly 15,000 clones, 65% to 90% seen once; the top ten hold around a third. Time point of the sample: 20-29 weeks after completion of therapy. Regarding this clone: Its antigen is as yet unknown.

The CDR3 has 14 amino acids. V gave up 4 bases and J gave up 3 bases, with 9 bases separating them. Germline CDR1 and CDR2: MRHNA and SNTAGT. V usage is TRBV6-4 and J usage is TRBJ2-2; D not certain. The sample was CD8+ T cells from blood, taken after autologous CMV-specific T cell therapy. The receptor comes from a human patient who had received a solid organ transplant and had CMV disease. A subset of T cells may come from the graft donor. In nucleotides, the CDR3 is TGTGCCAGCAGTGGTAGGGCAGACACCGGGGAGCTGTTTTTT. It specifies CASSGRADTGELFF.